This T cell receptor (beta chain) came from a study of CD8 T cells in ankylosing spondylitis. A single record per CDR3 protein comes from TCRdb applying MiXCR to the 5' RACE reads. The data show 400,000 to 450,000 distinct CDR3 sequences, 17% seen once. The CDR3 sequence is 16 residues long. Germline CDR1 reads SEHNR; CDR2 reads FQNEAQ (reference sequence). The V and J ends lost 3 bases and 3 bases, in that order; junction bases with no gene match: 5. Study-wide results and caveats: Ankylosing spondylitis blood appeared to carry a characteristic TCR beta motif of roughly 8 highly homologous variants. Reportedly, significant enrichment of disease-linked clones occurred in matched ankylosing spondylitis synovial fluid.

Notes on this clonotype: Antigen: not known.

The sequenced material came from blood, either unsorted or a sorted T cell fraction (not recorded which). The chain carries TRBV7-9 and TRBJ2-1; 10 nucleotides match TRBD2. This sequence was found in a male donor with ankylosing spondylitis. CDR3 sequence: CASSFVAGGLYNEQFF. The DNA of the CDR3 is TGTGCCAGCAGCTTCGTAGCGGGGGGCCTCTACAATGAGCAGTTCTTC.